In its sample, the clone carrying this T cell receptor (beta chain) was seen many times. What it binds is unknown. The source of the sample is a study of identical twins. Overall study findings and caveats: Sharing of beta out-of-frame sequences by twins showed a weaker excess. The analysis was cross-sectional rather than longitudinal within donors. Model-predicted out-of-frame TCR alpha sharing fell below observed values in monozygotic twins.

With 1 base removed from V and 10 bases from J, the gap between germline ends came to 8 bases. CDR3 length: 12 residues. Unique molecular identifiers were present on the cDNA, and a universal primer site came from template switching. TCRdb re-analysed the 5' RACE reads in MiXCR, keeping a single row per CDR3 protein. This sample yields about 240,000 distinct CDR3 sequences, of which roughly a tenth are seen a single time; 8% to 10% belongs to the top ten. Sequenced sample: memory T cells sorted from blood. This clonotype was obtained from a man aged 45-65 years in good health. The rearrangement uses TRBV12-3 or TRBV12-4 and TRBJ2-1; the D is unclear. The CDR3 bases are TGTGCCAGCAGTTTAGGTACCAGGGAGCAGTTCTTC. Amino acid sequence: CASSLGTREQFF.